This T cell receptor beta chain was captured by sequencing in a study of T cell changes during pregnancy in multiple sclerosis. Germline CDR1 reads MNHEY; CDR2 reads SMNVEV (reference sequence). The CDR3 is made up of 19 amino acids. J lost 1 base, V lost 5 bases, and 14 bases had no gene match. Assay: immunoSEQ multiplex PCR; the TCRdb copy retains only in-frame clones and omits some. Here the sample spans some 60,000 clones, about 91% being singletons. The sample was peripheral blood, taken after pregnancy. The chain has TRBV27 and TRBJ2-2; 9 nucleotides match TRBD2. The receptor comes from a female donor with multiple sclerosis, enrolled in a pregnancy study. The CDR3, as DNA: TGTGCCAGCAGTAAAAGCGGGGGGACTTACTTAAAGAACACCGGGGAGCTGTTTTTT. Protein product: CASSKSGGTYLKNTGELFF.